This is a list of T cell receptor beta chains from one sample in a study of shared clonotypes between healthy human individuals. The method was immunoSEQ multiplex PCR; TCRdb's version includes in-frame clones alone and lacks a portion of them. The sample records roughly 550,000 clones, about 95% being singletons. The source material was naive CD8+ T cells sorted from blood. These receptors were taken from a woman in her twenties or thirties in good health. Both conserved end residues are part of each CDR3. The D gene is left open where the match is weak. A row's size may be missing; if present it is once, few, many or a size class.

size	V	J	D	CDR3	DNA
.	TRBV7-9	TRBJ2-7	TRBD1	CASSSRDRVPYEQYF	TGTGCCAGCAGCTCGAGGGACAGGGTACCCTACGAGCAGTACTTC
.	TRBV19	TRBJ1-1	.	CASSSKGWNTEAFF	TGTGCCAGTAGTTCGAAGGGTTGGAACACTGAAGCTTTCTTT
.	TRBV19	TRBJ2-5	.	CASSNRGLQETQYF	TGTGCCAGTAGTAACCGGGGCCTCCAAGAGACCCAGTACTTC
.	TRBV10-3	TRBJ1-4	.	CAISEPTGEGVVKLFF	TGTGCCATCAGTGAGCCGACGGGGGAGGGGGTTGTAAAACTGTTTTTT
.	TRBV28	TRBJ2-5	.	CASSSKIQGPQETQYF	TGTGCCAGCAGTTCTAAGATCCAGGGTCCCCAAGAGACCCAGTACTTC
.	TRBV11-2	TRBJ2-7	.	CASSTGDYEYEQYF	TGTGCCAGCAGCACGGGAGACTACGAATACGAGCAGTACTTC
.	TRBV6-1	TRBJ2-7	.	CASSEAIDLEQYF	TGTGCCAGCAGTGAAGCTATTGATTTGGAGCAGTACTTC
.	TRBV7-9	TRBJ2-5	.	CASSLRPPQETQYF	TGTGCCAGCAGCTTAAGGCCGCCTCAAGAGACCCAGTACTTC
.	TRBV11-1	TRBJ2-7	.	CASSFPGYYEQYF	TGTGCCAGCAGCTTTCCGGGTTACTACGAGCAGTACTTC
.	TRBV27	TRBJ1-1	TRBD1	CASSLSRGTEAFF	TGTGCCAGCAGTCTCTCCAGGGGGACTGAAGCTTTCTTT
few	TRBV11-2	TRBJ2-1	TRBD2	CASSLGTSGYNEQFF	TGTGCCAGCAGCTTAGGGACTAGCGGTTACAATGAGCAGTTCTTC
.	TRBV27	TRBJ1-5	.	CASRKGFSNQPQHF	TGTGCCAGCAGAAAAGGCTTTAGCAATCAGCCCCAGCATTTT
.	TRBV27	TRBJ1-1	.	CASSSTGPEEAFF	TGTGCCAGCAGTTCCACAGGGCCCGAAGAAGCTTTCTTT
.	TRBV4-1	TRBJ1-1	.	CASSQPGMEAFF	TGCGCCAGCAGCCAACCAGGGATGGAAGCTTTCTTT
.	TRBV9	TRBJ2-1	TRBD1	CATDRGGEQFF	TGTGCCACAGACAGGGGTGGTGAGCAGTTCTTC
.	TRBV4-1	TRBJ2-3	.	CASSQDGTGNTDTQYF	TGCGCCAGCAGCCAAGACGGTACGGGTAACACAGATACGCAGTATTTT
.	TRBV28	TRBJ1-1	.	CASSFHLANTEAFF	TGTGCCAGCAGTTTTCACCTTGCGAACACTGAAGCTTTCTTT
.	TRBV7-9	TRBJ2-5	.	CASSYGSGLKETQYF	TGTGCCAGCAGCTATGGTTCAGGTCTTAAAGAGACCCAGTACTTC
.	TRBV7-2	TRBJ2-2	TRBD2	CASNPGTSGSYTGELFF	TGTGCCAGCAACCCCGGGACTAGCGGGAGTTACACCGGGGAGCTGTTTTTT
few	TRBV2	TRBJ2-7	.	CASSVPGDPSYEQYF	TGTGCCAGCAGTGTGCCCGGAGACCCCTCCTACGAGCAGTACTTC
.	TRBV5-6	TRBJ2-2	.	CASSWGTRRGGELFF	TGTGCCAGCAGCTGGGGGACCCGCCGAGGCGGGGAGCTGTTTTTT
.	TRBV4-1	TRBJ2-7	.	CASSQEPEVEEQYF	TGCGCCAGCAGCCAAGAACCAGAAGTGGAAGAGCAGTACTTC
.	TRBV27	TRBJ2-5	TRBD2	CASSLSFGLDQETQYF	TGTGCCAGCAGTTTATCGTTTGGACTAGATCAAGAGACCCAGTACTTC
.	TRBV27	TRBJ2-1	.	CATSDRTSPNEQFF	TGTGCCACCTCGGACCGAACCTCCCCCAATGAGCAGTTCTTC
.	TRBV28	TRBJ2-7	.	CASSFVSYEQYF	TGTGCCAGCAGTTTCGTTAGCTACGAGCAGTACTTC
.	TRBV21-1	TRBJ1-5	.	CASSKGNRHLLNLPQHF	TGTGCCAGCAGCAAGGGGAACCGACATTTGTTGAATCTGCCCCAGCATTTT
.	TRBV27	TRBJ1-5	.	CASSLGGGNNQPQHF	TGTGCCAGCAGTTTAGGGGGAGGAAACAATCAGCCCCAGCATTTT
.	TRBV10-3	TRBJ2-5	TRBD1	CAISEPRTGLKTQYF	TGTGCCATCAGTGAGCCCCGGACAGGGCTGAAGACCCAGTACTTC